The rows below give T cell receptor beta chains drawn from one sample of a study of blood T cell repertoires in COVID-19. Clones were sequenced by immunoSEQ multiplex PCR, and TCRdb holds only the in-frame ones, with some missing. The table lists roughly 240,000 clones, roughly 85% of them singletons, with 5.1% in the top ten. Sequencing was carried out using peripheral blood. The receptors were sampled from a man aged 45-60 years with COVID-19, enrolled during active disease. The CDR3 runs from the conserved cysteine through the conserved F or W. D genes are given only for firm matches. Not all rows give a size; the values are once, few, many and, for expanded clones, a class.

TRBD1,TRBV11-2,TRBJ2-7,NA,CASSLGGGAKQYF,TGTGCCAGCAGCTTAGGAGGGGGCGCAAAGCAGTACTTC
NA,TRBV6-6,TRBJ1-5,once,CASSFGGENQPQHF,TGTGCCAGCAGCTTTGGCGGGGAGAATCAGCCCCAGCATTTT
NA,TRBV7-2,TRBJ2-7,NA,CASSLVEGSYEQYF,TGTGCCAGCAGCTTAGTTGAGGGATCCTACGAGCAGTACTTC
NA,TRBV24-1,TRBJ1-5,NA,CATSDTADSNQPQHF,TGTGCCACCAGTGATACCGCGGATAGCAATCAGCCCCAGCATTTT
TRBD1,TRBV25-1,TRBJ1-4,NA,CASSQQGGVEKLFF,TGTGCCAGCAGTCAACAGGGGGGAGTTGAAAAACTGTTTTTT
NA,TRBV11-3,TRBJ2-5,NA,CASSLSTEETQYF,TGTGCCAGCAGCTTATCCACAGAAGAGACCCAGTACTTC
NA,TRBV11-2,TRBJ1-6,NA,CASSVSGVNSPLHF,TGTGCCAGCAGCGTCTCCGGGGTGAATTCACCCCTCCACTTT
TRBD2,TRBV5-4,TRBJ2-1,NA,CASSLERDSYNEQFF,TGTGCCAGCAGCTTGGAGCGGGATTCCTACAATGAGCAGTTCTTC
TRBD1,TRBV11-2,TRBJ2-7,NA,CASSPGTAYEQYF,TGTGCCAGCAGCCCAGGGACAGCCTACGAGCAGTACTTC
NA,TRBV19,TRBJ1-6,NA,CASRAGALLSYNSPLHF,TGTGCCAGCCGGGCAGGGGCCCTATTGAGCTATAATTCACCCCTCCACTTT
TRBD2,TRBV14,TRBJ2-1,few,CASRSLAGGRDEQFF,TGTGCCAGCAGGTCCCTAGCGGGGGGGCGCGATGAGCAGTTCTTC
TRBD1,TRBV11-2,TRBJ1-2,NA,CASSQGDARRGYTF,TGTGCCAGCAGCCAGGGGGACGCACGGCGGGGCTACACCTTC
TRBD2,TRBV19,TRBJ2-1,NA,CASSVWTSGGPFSSYNEQFF,TGTGCCAGTAGTGTTTGGACTAGCGGGGGACCTTTTAGCTCCTACAATGAGCAGTTCTTC
TRBD1,TRBV7-2,TRBJ2-7,NA,CASSASSGQGNLYEQYF,TGTGCCAGCAGCGCAAGCTCAGGACAGGGAAATTTGTACGAGCAGTACTTC
NA,TRBV18,TRBJ1-2,NA,CASSPQGNGYTF,TGTGCCAGCTCCCCGCAGGGAAATGGCTACACCTTC
NA,TRBV5-4,TRBJ2-3,NA,CASSLGQVDTQYF,TGTGCCAGCAGCTTGGGACAAGTGGATACGCAGTATTTT
NA,TRBV30,TRBJ1-5,NA,CAWNQGSGQPQHF,TGTGCCTGGAATCAGGGGTCAGGTCAGCCCCAGCATTTT